Below, one TCR beta chain is given with its context. The data were taken from a study of T cell responses to AZD1222 COVID-19 vaccine. Trimming removed 3 bases at V and 0 bases at J, with 8 bases between. The CDR3 consists of 14 residues. The germline V gene encodes CDR1 SGHTA and CDR2 FQGNSA. Clones were sequenced by immunoSEQ multiplex PCR, and TCRdb holds only the in-frame ones, with some missing. The sample shows approximately 190,000 clones, over 80% of them seen only once. The chain recombines TRBV7-2 with TRBJ1-1; D remains ambiguous. The sample in question was peripheral blood, obtained on day 0 of AZD1222 vaccination. This TCR was sampled from an adult in good health. The CDR3 protein is CASSFGELNTEAFF. The CDR3 nucleotides are TGTGCCAGCAGCTTCGGGGAGCTGAACACTGAAGCTTTCTTT.